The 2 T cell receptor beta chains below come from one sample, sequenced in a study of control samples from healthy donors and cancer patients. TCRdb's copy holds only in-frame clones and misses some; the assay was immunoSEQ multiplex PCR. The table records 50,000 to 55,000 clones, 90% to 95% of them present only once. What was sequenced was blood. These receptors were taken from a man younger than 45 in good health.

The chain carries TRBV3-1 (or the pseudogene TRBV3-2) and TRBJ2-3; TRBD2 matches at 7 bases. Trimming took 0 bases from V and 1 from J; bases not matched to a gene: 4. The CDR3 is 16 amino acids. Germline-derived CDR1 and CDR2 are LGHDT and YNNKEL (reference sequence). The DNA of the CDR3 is TGTGCCAGCAGCCAAGAAAGCGGGACGGGCACAGATACGCAGTATTTT. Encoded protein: CASSQESGTGTDTQYF.

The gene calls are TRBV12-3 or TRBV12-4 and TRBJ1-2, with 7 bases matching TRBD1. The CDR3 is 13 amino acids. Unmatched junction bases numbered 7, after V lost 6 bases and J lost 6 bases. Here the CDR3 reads CASRPTGAHGYTF. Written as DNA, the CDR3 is TGTGCCAGCAGGCCTACAGGGGCCCATGGCTACACCTTC.